Each of the 21 T cell receptor beta chains below was sequenced from the same sample in a study of T cells after yellow fever vaccination. MiXCR was run by TCRdb on the 5' RACE reads, yielding one entry per CDR3 protein. The sample holds around 550,000 distinct CDR3 sequences, 15% to 20% seen once. Sequenced material: PBMCs, taken 15 days after the yellow fever booster vaccination. These receptors were obtained from a man aged 25-40 years who received the YFV17D yellow fever vaccine.

This chain links TRBV20-1 with TRBJ1-2; weak D call: TRBD1 (6 bases). Trimming cost V 3 bases and J 5 bases, with 7 bases left between them. The CDR3 totals 11 residues. Germline CDR1 reads DFQATT; CDR2 reads SNEGSKA (reference sequence). This chain's CDR3 is CSASQGYGYTF. CDR3 nucleotides: TGCAGTGCTAGTCAGGGGTATGGCTACACCTTC.

The table lists this clonotype with a few counts. The V call is TRBV5-1, the J call TRBJ1-5; D unclear. The CDR3 spans 14 residues. V was clipped by 0 bases and J by 6 bases, with 10 bases between them. Germline assignment: CDR1 SGHRS and CDR2 YFSETQ. The CDR3 sequence: CASSLEGSVQPQHF. In nucleotides, the CDR3 is TGCGCCAGCAGCTTGGAAGGGAGTGTTCAGCCCCAGCATTTT.

In this sample, this clonotype turned up a few times. J is TRBJ1-2 and V is TRBV4-3, with D hard to call. Deletions cut 0 bases from V and 4 bases from J, with 9 bases between. The CDR3 loop spans 14 amino acids. CDR1 LGHNA and CDR2 YSLEER come from the germline V gene. CDR3 nucleotides: TGCGCCAGCAGCCAAGACCCAGGCAGCTATGGCTACACCTTC. Translated: CASSQDPGSYGYTF.

The chain uses TRBV6-5 and TRBJ1-1, with D uncertain. The ends were cut back, 0 bases at V and 0 bases at J, with 8 bases in the middle. The CDR3 loop spans 15 amino acids. Germline values: CDR1 MNHEY, CDR2 SVGAGI. CDR3 nucleotide sequence: TGTGCCAGCAGTTACTCGGCCCCAATGAACACTGAAGCTTTCTTT. Translation gives CASSYSAPMNTEAFF.

This clonotype appeared a single time. This chain uses TRBV5-5 with TRBJ2-5; the match to TRBD2 covers 13 bases. This CDR3 has 16 amino acids. CDR1 and CDR2 from the germline V gene are SGHKS and YYEKEE (reference sequence). V dropped 0 bases and J dropped 4; count of bases not matched to a gene: 3. The CDR3 bases are TGTGCCAGCAGCTTGGAACTAGCGGGAGGGGCAGAGACCCAGTACTTC. This translates into CASSLELAGGAETQYF.

The rearrangement joins TRBV18 to TRBJ2-1; D is possibly TRBD1 (7 bases). Germline values: CDR1 KGHSH, CDR2 LQKENI. The length of the CDR3 is 16 residues. Trimming removed 10 bases at V and 3 bases at J, with 22 bases between. The CDR3: CATSGEEGADYNEQFF. The CDR3 coding sequence is TGTGCCACCTCGGGGGAAGAGGGGGCGGACTACAATGAGCAGTTCTTC.

In its sample, this clonotype was seen a few times. CDR3 region: CASSAPGLALLPPNEQFF. The DNA of the CDR3 is TGTGCCAGCAGCGCCCCGGGACTAGCGCTTCTGCCTCCCAATGAGCAGTTCTTC. The chain has TRBV14 and TRBJ2-1; 10 bases match TRBD2. V lost 5 bases and J lost 6; bases outside the gene matches: 16. The length of the CDR3 is 18 residues. CDR1 SGHDN and CDR2 FVKESK come from the germline V gene.

This clonotype showed up just a few times. V and J are TRBV9 and TRBJ2-2; perhaps TRBD2 as D (5 bases). Germline CDR1 and CDR2: SGDLS and YYNGEE. V lost 6 bases to trimming and J lost 1 base, with 7 bases between them. The CDR3 has 13 amino acids. CDR3 coding DNA: TGTGCCAGCACGAGGGAGAACACCGGGGAGCTGTTTTTT. Translated: CASTRENTGELFF.

This clonotype has only a few counts. The chain combines TRBV6-5 with TRBJ2-7; the D is unclear. Germline V gene sequence: CDR1 MNHEY, CDR2 SVGAGI. CDR3 length: 14 amino acids. V gave up 7 bases and J gave up 4 bases, with 17 bases separating them. CDR3 in amino acids: CASTRQGFVYEQYF. In DNA form, the CDR3 reads TGTGCCAGCACCAGACAAGGCTTCGTTTACGAGCAGTACTTC.

V is TRBV5-1 and J is TRBJ2-4; D gene ambiguous. V was shortened by 4 bases and J by 1 base, with 12 bases between the two germline ends. This CDR3 is built from 15 residues. Germline V lookup: CDR1 SGHRS, CDR2 YFSETQ. DNA for the CDR3: TGCGCCAGCAGCATCAATACAGCGGCCAAAAACATTCAGTACTTC. Its translation: CASSINTAAKNIQYF.

This clonotype has a count of ten or more. The chain carries TRBV27 and TRBJ2-3; perhaps D is TRBD1 or TRBD2 (5 bases each). Between the trimmed V and J ends, which lost 0 bases and 2 bases, there was a span of 9 bases. The CDR3 extends over 15 amino acids. Looked up from germline, CDR1 is MNHEY and CDR2 is SMNVEV (reference sequence). The CDR3 protein is CASSLSGRFTDTQYF. CDR3 nucleotides: TGTGCCAGCAGTTTATCGGGACGGTTCACAGATACGCAGTATTTT.

The chain uses TRBV10-3 and TRBJ1-2, with a tentative D call TRBD1 (5 bases). Trimming shortened V by 7 bases and J by 8 bases, and 17 bases separated the two germline ends. The germline V gene encodes CDR1 ENHRY and CDR2 SYGVKD. This CDR3 comprises 13 residues. DNA of the CDR3: TGTGCCATCACCGGGACCGCAGAGGAAGGCTACACCTTC. Its translation is CAITGTAEEGYTF.

This chain joins TRBV2 and TRBJ1-5; TRBD1 matches at 7 bases. The CDR3 extends over 16 amino acids. Looked up from germline, CDR1 is SNHLY and CDR2 is FYNNEI. With V trimmed by 7 bases and J by 2 bases, 11 bases remained unmatched. The CDR3 region is CASTSAETGGNQPQHF. CDR3 DNA: TGTGCCAGCACTTCAGCGGAAACAGGGGGCAATCAGCCCCAGCATTTT.

This clonotype showed up just a few times. The chain joins TRBV30 to TRBJ2-1; D unresolved. V lost 5 bases and J 4 bases, leaving 9 bases between the germline ends. The CDR3 consists of 12 residues. Germline V gives CDR1 GTSNPN, CDR2 SVGIG (reference sequence). CDR3: CAWARVYNEQFF. CDR3 DNA: TGTGCCTGGGCCAGAGTTTACAATGAGCAGTTCTTC.

J is TRBJ1-6 and V is TRBV20-1, with TRBD1 as a possible D gene (6 bases). Per the germline V gene, CDR1 is DFQATT and CDR2 is SNEGSKA (reference sequence). This CDR3 is 13 amino acids long. Trimming pared 6 bases from V and 7 bases from J, leaving 13 bases between. The CDR3 loop is CSATQGRNSPLHF. In nucleotides, the CDR3 is TGCAGTGCCACACAGGGACGCAATTCACCCCTCCACTTT.

The chain combines TRBV3-1 with TRBJ2-5; 15 nucleotides match TRBD2. Germline CDR1 and CDR2: LGHDT and YNNKEL (reference sequence). CDR3 length equals 20 residues. Losses at the gene ends were 6 bases for V and 2 bases for J; bases not matched to a gene: 16. CDR3 protein: CASSRGLAGGPGFRQETQYF. The CDR3 region has the DNA TGTGCCAGCAGTCGCGGACTAGCGGGAGGGCCTGGGTTTCGACAAGAGACCCAGTACTTC.

This clonotype was seen a handful of times. This chain connects TRBV7-2 to TRBJ1-1, with D hard to call. The germline CDR1 and CDR2 sequences are SGHTA and FQGNSA. The length of the CDR3 is 13 residues. The germline V and J ends were trimmed by 1 base and 7 bases, with 10 bases remaining between them. Here the CDR3 DNA reads TGTGCCAGCAGCTTAGGGAGAAAGATTGAAGCTTTCTTT. This translates into CASSLGRKIEAFF. Based on the CDR3 plus reference TRBV7-2 and TRBJ1-1, the full variable domain is GAGVSQSPSNKVTEKGKDVELRCDPISGHTALYWYRQSLGQGLEFLIYFQGNSAPDKSGLPSDRFSAERTGGSVSTLTIQRTQQEDSAVYLCASSLGRKIEAFFGQGTRLTVV.

This clonotype was observed a few times. J is TRBJ2-7 and V is TRBV28; 10 bases line up with TRBD2. In germline, CDR1 is MDHEN, CDR2 SYDVKM. With V trimmed by 3 bases and J by 3 bases, 5 bases remained unmatched. The CDR3 has 15 amino acids. In nucleotides, the CDR3 is TGTGCCAGCAGTTTCCCGGCTAGCGGGGGCTACGAGCAGTACTTC. This codes for CASSFPASGGYEQYF.

This clonotype has more than one count but fewer than ten. The chain carries TRBV28 and TRBJ2-4; 13 nucleotides agree with TRBD2. Germline V gene sequence: CDR1 MDHEN, CDR2 SYDVKM. Trimming at V came to 6 bases and at J to 4 bases, leaving 3 bases not matched to a gene. The CDR3 is 15 residues long. The CDR3 region has the DNA TGTGCCAGCAGGCAGGGACTAGCGGGGAAAAACATTCAGTACTTC. Translation gives CASRQGLAGKNIQYF.

The chain links TRBV29-1 to TRBJ2-2; D is perhaps TRBD2 (6 bases). The V and J ends lost 3 bases and 2 bases respectively, with 10 bases between them. CDR3 length: 14 residues. Germline CDR1 reads SQVTM; CDR2 reads ANQGSEA. CDR3: CSVETLANTGELFF. CDR3 sequence (DNA): TGCAGCGTTGAGACACTAGCCAACACCGGGGAGCTGTTTTTT.

This chain connects TRBV10-3 to TRBJ2-5; D is unresolved. Germline V gives CDR1 ENHRY, CDR2 SYGVKD. V lost 1 base, J lost 5 bases, and 11 bases lay in between. This CDR3 is built from 14 residues. The CDR3 here is CAISEFGHGETQYF. Here the CDR3 DNA reads TGTGCCATCAGTGAGTTCGGCCATGGGGAGACCCAGTACTTC.